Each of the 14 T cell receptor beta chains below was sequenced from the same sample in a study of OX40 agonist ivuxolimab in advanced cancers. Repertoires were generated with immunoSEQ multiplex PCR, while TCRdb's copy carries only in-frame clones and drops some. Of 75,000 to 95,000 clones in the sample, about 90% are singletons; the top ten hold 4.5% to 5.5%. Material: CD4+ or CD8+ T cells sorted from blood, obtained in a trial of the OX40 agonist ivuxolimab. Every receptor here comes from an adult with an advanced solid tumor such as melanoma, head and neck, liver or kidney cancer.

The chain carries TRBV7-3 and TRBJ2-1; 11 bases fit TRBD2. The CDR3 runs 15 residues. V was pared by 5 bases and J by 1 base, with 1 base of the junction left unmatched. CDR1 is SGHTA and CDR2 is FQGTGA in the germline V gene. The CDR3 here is CASSRTSGSYNEQFF. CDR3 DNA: TGTGCCAGCAGCCGGACTAGCGGGTCCTACAATGAGCAGTTCTTC. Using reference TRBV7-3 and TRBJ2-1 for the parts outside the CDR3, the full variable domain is GAGVSQTPSNKVTEKGKYVELRCDPISGHTALYWYRQSLGQGPEFLIYFQGTGAADDSGLPNDRFFAVRPEGSVSTLKIQRTERGDSAVYLCASSRTSGSYNEQFFGPGTRLTVL.

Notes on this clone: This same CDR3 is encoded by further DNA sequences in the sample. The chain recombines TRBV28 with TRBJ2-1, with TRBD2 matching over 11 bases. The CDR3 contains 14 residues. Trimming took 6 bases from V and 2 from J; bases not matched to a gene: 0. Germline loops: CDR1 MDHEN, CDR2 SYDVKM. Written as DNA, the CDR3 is TGTGCCAGCAGACTAGCGGGAGCCTACAATGAGCAGTTCTTC. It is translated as CASRLAGAYNEQFF.

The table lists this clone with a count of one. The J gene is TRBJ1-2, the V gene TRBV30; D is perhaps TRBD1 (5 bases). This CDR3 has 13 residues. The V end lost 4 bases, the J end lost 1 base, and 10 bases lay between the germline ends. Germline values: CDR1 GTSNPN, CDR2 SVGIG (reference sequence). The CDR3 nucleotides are TGTGCCTGGAACACAGGCCTTAACTATGGCTACACCTTC. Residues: CAWNTGLNYGYTF.

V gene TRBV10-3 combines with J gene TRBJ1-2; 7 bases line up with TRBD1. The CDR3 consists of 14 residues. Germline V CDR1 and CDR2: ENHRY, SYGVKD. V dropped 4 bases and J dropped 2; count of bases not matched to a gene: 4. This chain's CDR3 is CAISVGQINYGYTF. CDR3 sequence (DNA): TGTGCCATCAGTGTGGGACAGATCAACTATGGCTACACCTTC.

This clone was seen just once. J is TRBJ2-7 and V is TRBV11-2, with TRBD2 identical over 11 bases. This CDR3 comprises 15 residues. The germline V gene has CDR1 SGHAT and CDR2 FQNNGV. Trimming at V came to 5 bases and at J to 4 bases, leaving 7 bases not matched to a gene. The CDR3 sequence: CASSASGRLSYEQYF. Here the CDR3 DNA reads TGTGCCAGCAGCGCTAGCGGGAGGTTGTCTTACGAGCAGTACTTC.

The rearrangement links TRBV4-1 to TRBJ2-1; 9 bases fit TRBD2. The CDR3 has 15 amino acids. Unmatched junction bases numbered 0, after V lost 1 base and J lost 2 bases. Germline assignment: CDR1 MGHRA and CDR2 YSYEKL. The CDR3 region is CASSQGTSAYNEQFF. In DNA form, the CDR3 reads TGCGCCAGCAGCCAAGGGACTAGCGCCTACAATGAGCAGTTCTTC.

The chain's CDR3 is CASSYSRANTEAFF. The CDR3 DNA follows: TGTGCCAGCAGTTACTCGAGGGCGAACACTGAAGCTTTCTTT. The chain recombines TRBV6-5 with TRBJ1-1; D not certain. There are 14 residues in the CDR3. Trimming took off 0 bases at V and 1 base at J, with 6 bases between the two ends. Germline CDR1 and CDR2: MNHEY and SVGAGI.

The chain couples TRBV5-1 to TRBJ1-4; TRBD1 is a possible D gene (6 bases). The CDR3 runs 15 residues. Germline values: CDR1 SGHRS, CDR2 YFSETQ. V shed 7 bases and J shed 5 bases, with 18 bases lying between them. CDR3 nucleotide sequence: TGCGCCAGCGCTTTCGAGAGGGGGGGAAATGAAAAACTGTTTTTT. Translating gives CASAFERGGNEKLFF. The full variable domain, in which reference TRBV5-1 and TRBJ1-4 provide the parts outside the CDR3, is KAGVTQTPRYLIKTRGQQVTLSCSPISGHRSVSWYQQTPGQGLQFLFEYFSETQRNKGNFPGRFSGRQFSNSRSEMNVSTLELGDSALYLCASAFERGGNEKLFFGSGTQLSVL.

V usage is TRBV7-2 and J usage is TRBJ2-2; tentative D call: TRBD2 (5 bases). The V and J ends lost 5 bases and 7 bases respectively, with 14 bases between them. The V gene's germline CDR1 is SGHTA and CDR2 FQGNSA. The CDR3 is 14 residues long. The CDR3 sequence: CASSPGIGGGELFF. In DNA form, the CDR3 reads TGTGCCAGCAGCCCGGGAATCGGTGGCGGGGAGCTGTTTTTT.

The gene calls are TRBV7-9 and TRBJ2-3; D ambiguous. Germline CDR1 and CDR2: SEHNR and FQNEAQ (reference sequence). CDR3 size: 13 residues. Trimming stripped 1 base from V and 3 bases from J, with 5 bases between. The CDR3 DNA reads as TGTGCCAGCAGCTTAGGGGCTACAGATACGCAGTATTTT. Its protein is CASSLGATDTQYF.

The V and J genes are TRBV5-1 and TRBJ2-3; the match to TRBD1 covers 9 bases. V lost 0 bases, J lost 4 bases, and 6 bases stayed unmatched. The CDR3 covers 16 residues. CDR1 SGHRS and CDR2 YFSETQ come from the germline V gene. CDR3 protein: CASSLARDRVPDTQYF. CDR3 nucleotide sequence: TGCGCCAGCAGCTTGGCCCGGGACAGGGTACCAGATACGCAGTATTTT.

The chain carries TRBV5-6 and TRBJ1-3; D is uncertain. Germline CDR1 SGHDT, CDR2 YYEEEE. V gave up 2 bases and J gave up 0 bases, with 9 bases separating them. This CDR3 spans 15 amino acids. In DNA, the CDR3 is TGTGCCAGCAGCTTAGGAGACCTCTCTGGAAACACCATATATTTT. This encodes CASSLGDLSGNTIYF.

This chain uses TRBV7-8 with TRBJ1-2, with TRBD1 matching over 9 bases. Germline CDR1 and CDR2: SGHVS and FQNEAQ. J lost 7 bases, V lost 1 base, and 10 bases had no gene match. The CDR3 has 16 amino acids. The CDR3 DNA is TGTGCCAGCAGCTTAGGGCGGACAGGGGAAGGGAGTGGCTACACCTTC. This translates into CASSLGRTGEGSGYTF.

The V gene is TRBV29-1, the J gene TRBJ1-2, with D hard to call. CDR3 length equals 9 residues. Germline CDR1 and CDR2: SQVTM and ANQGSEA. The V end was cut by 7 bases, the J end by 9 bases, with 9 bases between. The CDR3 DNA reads TGCAGCGACCACGAAAGCTACACCTTC. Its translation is CSDHESYTF.